This is a list of T cell receptor beta chains from one sample in a study of cytomegalovirus exposure and HLA in healthy donors. Measured with immunoSEQ multiplex PCR; TCRdb has only the in-frame clones, and not every one. The sample records 90,000 or so clones, roughly 79% being singletons. The sample was PBMCs. These receptors were obtained from a female donor in good health and CMV-seronegative. Each CDR3 is given with its conserved first and last residue. The order of the fields is D gene, J gene, clone size, V gene, CDR3 DNA, CDR3 protein. A D gene is named only where the DNA matches it firmly. Size values are once, few and many counts, or a class for expanded clones, and some rows have none.

>TRBD2|TRBJ2-1|-|TRBV5-4
TGTGCCAGCAGCAATGGAGGTAGCGGGAGAATTTCCTACAATGAGCAGTTCTTC
CASSNGGSGRISYNEQFF
>TRBD1|TRBJ1-1|-|TRBV5-1
TGCGCCAGCAGCCCAAACAGGGGGCGGACTGAAGCTTTCTTT
CASSPNRGRTEAFF
>TRBD1|TRBJ1-2|-|TRBV7-9
TGTGCCAGCAGCTTAGCAGACCTCACGCAGGGGGCGGGTTATGGCTACACCTTC
CASSLADLTQGAGYGYTF
>TRBD2|TRBJ2-1|-|TRBV5-6
TGTGCCAGCAGCCTCCGGACTAGCGGGATACCCTCCTACAATGAGCAGTTCTTC
CASSLRTSGIPSYNEQFF
>-|TRBJ1-1|-|TRBV11-2
TGTGCCAGCAGCTTAGGTCTGACTGAAGCTTTCTTT
CASSLGLTEAFF
>TRBD1|TRBJ1-1|-|TRBV11-2
TGTGCCAGCAGCTTTAGACAGGGGGGAACCACTGAAGCTTTCTTT
CASSFRQGGTTEAFF
>-|TRBJ1-4|-|TRBV19
TGTGCCAGTAGTGTCGGGTCTTCCATCCTCGAAAAACTGTTTTTT
CASSVGSSILEKLFF
>-|TRBJ1-5|-|TRBV25-1
TGTGCCAGCAGTGAATCAGGTCGTGGTGGCAATCAGCCCCAGCATTTT
CASSESGRGGNQPQHF
>-|TRBJ2-7|once|TRBV11-2
TGTGCCAGCAGCTTAGGCAGAGAGCAGTACTTC
CASSLGREQYF
>TRBD1|TRBJ2-3|-|TRBV19
TGTGCCAGTAGTGCCGGACAGGGGGAGGCAGATACGCAGTATTTT
CASSAGQGEADTQYF
>-|TRBJ2-2|-|TRBV10-3
TGTGCCATTCGTAACTCGGACAGAGGCGGGGAGCTGTTTTTT
CAIRNSDRGGELFF
>TRBD1|TRBJ1-1|-|TRBV15
TGTGCCACCAGCCCGACAGGGGGCGTTTTTGGCGCTGAAGCTTTCTTT
CATSPTGGVFGAEAFF
>TRBD2|TRBJ2-1|-|TRBV7-2
TGTGCCAGCAGCCTGACTAGCGGGGTGTTCAATGAGCAGTTCTTC
CASSLTSGVFNEQFF
>TRBD1|TRBJ2-7|-|TRBV9
TGTGCCAGCAGCGAGGGACAGGGAAAAACCTACGAGCAGTACTTC
CASSEGQGKTYEQYF
>TRBD2|TRBJ2-2|-|TRBV5-4
TGTGCCAGCAGCTGGGCGGGAGTGGACACCGGGGAGCTGTTTTTT
CASSWAGVDTGELFF
>-|TRBJ1-1|few|TRBV19
TGTGCCAGTAGTATTGGGGCCTCAATGAACACTGAAGCTTTCTTT
CASSIGASMNTEAFF
>-|TRBJ1-1|-|TRBV27
TGTGCCAGCAGTTTATGGGCCGGGGGGACCCCCGAGAGAGCTTTCTTT
CASSLWAGGTPERAFF
>-|TRBJ2-5|-|TRBV6-1
TGTGCCAGCAGGGGAGGACTACCTAATCCAGAGACCCAGTACTTC
CASRGGLPNPETQYF
>-|TRBJ2-2|once|TRBV7-9
TGTGCCAGCAGCCTCCCCCGACACACGAACACCGGGGAGCTGTTTTTT
CASSLPRHTNTGELFF
>TRBD1|TRBJ2-5|-|TRBV6-5
TGTGCCAGCAGACCCGGGGACAGCCAAGAGACCCAGTACTTC
CASRPGDSQETQYF
>-|TRBJ2-3|many|TRBV5-6
TGTGCCAGCAGCTTGCCCCAGGGCGTAACAGATACGCAGTATTTT
CASSLPQGVTDTQYF
>TRBD1|TRBJ2-3|few|TRBV6-4
TGTGCCAGCAGCCCCGGGACAGGGGAAACAGATACGCAGTATTTT
CASSPGTGETDTQYF
>-|TRBJ1-6|once|TRBV27
TGTGCCAGCAGACCTAACTTTTTCGAACCCCTCCACTTT
CASRPNFFEPLHF
>-|TRBJ1-2|-|TRBV2
TGTGCCAGCAGTCCTGGGGGGGACCACTATGGCTACACCTTC
CASSPGGDHYGYTF
>TRBD2|TRBJ2-5|once|TRBV30
TGTGCCTGGAGTGTATTAATAGCGGGGGGGTTTGGGGAGACCCAGTACTTC
CAWSVLIAGGFGETQYF
>-|TRBJ1-2|-|TRBV9
TGTGCCAGCAGCGTAGGAAGGGGGTTCAGCTATGGCTACACCTTC
CASSVGRGFSYGYTF
>-|TRBJ2-7|-|TRBV19
TGTGCCAGTACCCCGGCGGCCGGCAACGAGCAGTACTTC
CASTPAAGNEQYF
>-|TRBJ2-1|-|TRBV4-3
TGCGCCAGCAGCCAAGATCGCGGCGGTCGCTCCTACAATGAGCAGTTCTTC
CASSQDRGGRSYNEQFF
>-|TRBJ2-5|-|TRBV9
TGTGCCAGCGCCGATACGGGGTCCGCAGTAGAGACCCAGTACTTC
CASADTGSAVETQYF
>-|TRBJ2-7|-|TRBV6-5
TGTGCCAGCAGTAGGTTCGGGGGCTACGAGCAGTACTTC
CASSRFGGYEQYF
>-|TRBJ1-2|once|TRBV6-1
TGTGCCAGCAGTGATGGACTGGGAGTTAACTATGGCTACACCTTC
CASSDGLGVNYGYTF
>-|TRBJ1-6|once|TRBV6-4
TGTGCCAGCAGTGAGCAGGGGATAGGGAATTCACCCCTCCACTTT
CASSEQGIGNSPLHF
>-|TRBJ1-4|-|TRBV28
TGTGCCAGCAGTTTAGGGGGCGATGAAAAACTGTTTTTT
CASSLGGDEKLFF
>-|TRBJ2-7|-|TRBV7-7
TGTGCTAGCAGCCCCCAGCCACTAGCCTACGAGCAGTACTTC
CASSPQPLAYEQYF
>-|TRBJ1-6|-|TRBV5-6
TGTGCCAGCAGCTTGGGGGCTCAAACCCACTCACCCCTCCACTTT
CASSLGAQTHSPLHF
>TRBD2|TRBJ2-1|-|TRBV4-1
TGCGCCAGCAGCCAGGATGCCGGGACTAGACGAAATGATGAGCAGCTCTTC
CASSQDAGTRRNDEQLF
>TRBD2|TRBJ2-3|-|TRBV11-3
TGTGCCAGCAGCTTCGGGACTAGCGGGAGCACAGATACGCAGTATTTT
CASSFGTSGSTDTQYF
>-|TRBJ1-1|-|TRBV10-1
TGCGCCAGCAGTGAAAGGCAGGACACTGAAGCTTTCTTT
CASSERQDTEAFF
>-|TRBJ1-1|-|TRBV5-1
TGCGCCAGCAGCTTTGGCAGTATGAACACTGAAGCTTTCTTT
CASSFGSMNTEAFF
>TRBD1|TRBJ1-1|-|TRBV30
TGTGCCTGGTCAGGGGGCCTTAGGAACACTGAAGCTTTCTTT
CAWSGGLRNTEAFF
>TRBD1|TRBJ1-4|-|TRBV28
TGTGCCAGCAGTCTAACGGGACAGGGTTATGAAAAACTGTTTTTT
CASSLTGQGYEKLFF
>TRBD1|TRBJ2-1|few|TRBV2
TGTGCCAGCATCCAAGGGGGCGGAAGCTCCTACAATGAGCAGTTCTTC
CASIQGGGSSYNEQFF
>TRBD2|TRBJ2-7|-|TRBV5-5
TGTGCCAGCAGCTTGCCAGGACTAGCGGGCGAGCAGTACTTC
CASSLPGLAGEQYF
>TRBD2|TRBJ2-2|-|TRBV6-1
TGTGCCAGCAGTGCCTCTAGCGGGAGCACCGGGGAGCTGTTTTTT
CASSASSGSTGELFF
>-|TRBJ2-5|-|TRBV30
TGTGCCTGGAGTGTCCTCGGGGAGACCCAGTACTTC
CAWSVLGETQYF
>TRBD1|TRBJ2-1|-|TRBV28
TGTGCCAGCAGTTTAAGTGGACAGGGTTCCTACAATGAGCAGTTCTTC
CASSLSGQGSYNEQFF
>-|TRBJ1-4|-|TRBV15
TGTGCCACCAGCAGAGATGGAGGACCAAATGAAAAACTGTTTTTT
CATSRDGGPNEKLFF
>TRBD1|TRBJ2-7|-|TRBV11-2
TGTGCCAGCAGCTCCCGATCAACAGGGGACCACGAGCAGTACTTC
CASSSRSTGDHEQYF
>-|TRBJ1-2|-|TRBV19
TGTGCCAGTAGCCTGTTTTATGGCTACACCTTC
CASSLFYGYTF
>-|TRBJ2-1|-|TRBV11-2
TGTGCCAGCAGCCGATCTCGCCTGGTGGGCCTGGAGCAGTTCTTC
CASSRSRLVGLEQFF
>-|TRBJ2-7|-|TRBV5-4
TGTGCCAGCAGCCGGCGGGACGAGCAGTACTTC
CASSRRDEQYF
>TRBD1|TRBJ1-1|-|TRBV19
TGTGCCAGTAGTATCTCACAGGGGCATTTGAGTGAAGCTTTCTTT
CASSISQGHLSEAFF
>TRBD1|TRBJ1-5|-|TRBV15
TGTGCCACCAGCAGAAAAAGGGACAGGGGCTACAATCAGCCCCAGCATTTT
CATSRKRDRGYNQPQHF
>-|TRBJ2-3|-|TRBV6-6
TGTGCCAGCAGTTACCCGACAGGGGAGGGAGATACGCAGTATTTT
CASSYPTGEGDTQYF
>-|TRBJ1-1|-|TRBV27
TGTGCCAGCAGTTTTCAATTTGGAGGCTTCGGGGTCACTGAAGCTTTCTTT
CASSFQFGGFGVTEAFF